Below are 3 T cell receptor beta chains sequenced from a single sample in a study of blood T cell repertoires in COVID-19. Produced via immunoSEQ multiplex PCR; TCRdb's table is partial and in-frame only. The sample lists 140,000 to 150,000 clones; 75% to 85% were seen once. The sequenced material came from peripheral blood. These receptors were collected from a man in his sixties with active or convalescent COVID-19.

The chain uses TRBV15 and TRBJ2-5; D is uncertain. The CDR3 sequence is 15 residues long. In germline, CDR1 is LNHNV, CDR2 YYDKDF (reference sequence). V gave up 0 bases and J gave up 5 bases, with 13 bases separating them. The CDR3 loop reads CATSRDKLLRETQYF. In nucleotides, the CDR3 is TGTGCCACCAGCAGAGATAAGCTCCTCCGGGAGACCCAGTACTTC.

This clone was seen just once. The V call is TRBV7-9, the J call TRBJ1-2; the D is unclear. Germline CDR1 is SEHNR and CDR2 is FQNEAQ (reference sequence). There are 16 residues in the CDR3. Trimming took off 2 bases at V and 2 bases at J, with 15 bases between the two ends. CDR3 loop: CASSLTSAQWNYGYTF. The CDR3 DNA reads TGTGCCAGCAGCTTAACGTCCGCACAGTGGAACTATGGCTACACCTTC.

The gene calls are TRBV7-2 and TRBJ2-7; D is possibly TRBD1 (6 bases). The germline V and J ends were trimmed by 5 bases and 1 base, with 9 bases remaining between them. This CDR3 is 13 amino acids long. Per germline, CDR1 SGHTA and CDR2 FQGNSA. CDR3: CASSPGASYEQYF. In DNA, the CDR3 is TGTGCCAGCAGCCCAGGGGCGTCCTACGAGCAGTACTTC.